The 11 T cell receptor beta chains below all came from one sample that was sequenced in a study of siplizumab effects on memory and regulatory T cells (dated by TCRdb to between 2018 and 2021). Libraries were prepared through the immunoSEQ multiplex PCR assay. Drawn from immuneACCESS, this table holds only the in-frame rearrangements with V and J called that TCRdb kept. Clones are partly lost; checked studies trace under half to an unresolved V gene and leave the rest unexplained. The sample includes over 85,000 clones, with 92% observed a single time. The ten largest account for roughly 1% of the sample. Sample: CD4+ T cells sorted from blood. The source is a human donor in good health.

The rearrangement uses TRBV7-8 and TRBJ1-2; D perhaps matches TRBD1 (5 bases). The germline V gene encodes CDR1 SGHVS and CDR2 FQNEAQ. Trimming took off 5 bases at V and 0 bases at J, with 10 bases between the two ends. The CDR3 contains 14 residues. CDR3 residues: CASSLAGTNYGYTF. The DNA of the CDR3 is TGTGCCAGCAGCCTCGCAGGGACTAACTATGGCTACACCTTC.

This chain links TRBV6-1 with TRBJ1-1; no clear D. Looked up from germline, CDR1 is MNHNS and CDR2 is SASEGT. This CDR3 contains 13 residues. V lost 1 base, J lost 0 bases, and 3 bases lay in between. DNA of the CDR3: TGTGCCAGCAGTGAAGTGATGAACACTGAAGCTTTCTTT. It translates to CASSEVMNTEAFF.

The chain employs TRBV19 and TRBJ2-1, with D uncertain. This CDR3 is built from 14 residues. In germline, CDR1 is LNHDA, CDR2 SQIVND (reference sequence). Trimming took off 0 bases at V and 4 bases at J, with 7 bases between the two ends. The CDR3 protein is CASSIDRGYNEQFF. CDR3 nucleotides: TGTGCCAGTAGTATAGATAGAGGATACAATGAGCAGTTCTTC.

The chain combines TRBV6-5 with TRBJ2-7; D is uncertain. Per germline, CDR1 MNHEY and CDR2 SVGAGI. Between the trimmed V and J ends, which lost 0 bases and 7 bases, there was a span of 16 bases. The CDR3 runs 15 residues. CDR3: CASSYSTRQVAEQYF. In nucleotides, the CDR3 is TGTGCCAGCAGTTACTCGACCCGACAAGTAGCAGAGCAGTACTTC.

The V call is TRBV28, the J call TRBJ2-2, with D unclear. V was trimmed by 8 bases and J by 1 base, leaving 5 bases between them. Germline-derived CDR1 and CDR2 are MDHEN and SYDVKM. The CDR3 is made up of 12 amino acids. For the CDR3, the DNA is TGTGCCAGCCGTAAGAACACCGGGGAGCTGTTTTTT. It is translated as CASRKNTGELFF.

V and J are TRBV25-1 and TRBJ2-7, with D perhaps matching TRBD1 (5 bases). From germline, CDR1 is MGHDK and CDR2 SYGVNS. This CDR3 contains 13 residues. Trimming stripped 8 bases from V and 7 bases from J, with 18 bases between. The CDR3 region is CASGARALKEQYF. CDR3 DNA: TGTGCCAGCGGAGCCAGGGCCCTCAAGGAGCAGTACTTC.

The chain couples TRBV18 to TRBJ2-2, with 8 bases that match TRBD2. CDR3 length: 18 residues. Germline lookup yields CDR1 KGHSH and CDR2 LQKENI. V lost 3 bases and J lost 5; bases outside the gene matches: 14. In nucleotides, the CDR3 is TGTGCCAGCTCACCGTCCCGAGGAGCGGGAGAGCATACCGGGGAGCTGTTTTTT. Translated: CASSPSRGAGEHTGELFF.

For the CDR3, the DNA is TGTGCCAGCAGCCAAGAACTTGGAATTCTAGCGATGAACACTGAAGCTTTCTTT. This translates into CASSQELGILAMNTEAFF. V gene TRBV4-2 combines with J gene TRBJ1-1; D uncertain. Trimming took 0 bases from V and 0 from J, leaving 17 bases between them. Germline CDR1 and CDR2: LGHNA and YNFKEQ. The CDR3 extends over 18 amino acids.

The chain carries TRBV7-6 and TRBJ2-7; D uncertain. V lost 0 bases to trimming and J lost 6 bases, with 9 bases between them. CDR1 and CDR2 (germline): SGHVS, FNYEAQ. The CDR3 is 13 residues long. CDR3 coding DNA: TGTGCCAGCAGCTTAGCGGCCACCGGCGAGCAGTACTTC. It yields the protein CASSLAATGEQYF.

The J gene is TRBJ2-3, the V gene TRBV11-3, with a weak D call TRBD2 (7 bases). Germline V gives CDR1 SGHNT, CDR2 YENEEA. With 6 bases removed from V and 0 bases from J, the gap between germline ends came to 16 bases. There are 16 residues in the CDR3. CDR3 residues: CASSPGGGSSTDTQYF. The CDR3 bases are TGTGCCAGCAGTCCGGGGGGCGGATCTAGCACAGATACGCAGTATTTT.

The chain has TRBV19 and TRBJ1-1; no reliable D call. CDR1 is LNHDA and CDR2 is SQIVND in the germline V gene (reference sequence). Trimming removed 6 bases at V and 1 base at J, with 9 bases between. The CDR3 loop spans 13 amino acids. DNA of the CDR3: TGTGCCAGTAGACCCGGTGGGAACACTGAAGCTTTCTTT. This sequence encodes CASRPGGNTEAFF.